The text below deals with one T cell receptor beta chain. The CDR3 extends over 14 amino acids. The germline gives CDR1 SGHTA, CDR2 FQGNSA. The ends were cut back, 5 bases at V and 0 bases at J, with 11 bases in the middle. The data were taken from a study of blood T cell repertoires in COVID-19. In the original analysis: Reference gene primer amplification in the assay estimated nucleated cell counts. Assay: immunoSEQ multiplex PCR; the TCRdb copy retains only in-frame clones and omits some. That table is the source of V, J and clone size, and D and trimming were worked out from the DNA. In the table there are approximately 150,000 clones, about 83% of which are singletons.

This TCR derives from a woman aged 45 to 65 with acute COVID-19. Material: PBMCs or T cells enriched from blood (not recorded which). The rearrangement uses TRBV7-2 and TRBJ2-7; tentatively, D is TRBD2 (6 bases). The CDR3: CASSQRASSYEQYF. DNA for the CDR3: TGTGCCAGCAGCCAGCGGGCCAGCTCCTACGAGCAGTACTTC.